These T cell receptor beta chains were read from a single sample in a study of blood T cells in healthy people across ages. Each CDR3 protein is one row after TCRdb ran MiXCR on the 5' RACE reads. The sample lists 380,000 or so distinct CDR3 sequences; more than 45% were seen once. Input material: blood. Every receptor here comes from a man aged 60-69 years in good health. Each CDR3 is given with its conserved first and last residue. The D gene is left open where the match is weak. Expanded clones get a size class; other rows say once, few or many, or leave the size out.

.	TRBV9	.	TRBJ2-7	CASSVGGDTYEQYF	TGTGCCAGCAGCGTAGGAGGCGATACCTACGAGCAGTACTTC
.	TRBV12-3/TRBV12-4	.	TRBJ2-7	CASSTIRGFYEQYF	TGTGCCAGCAGTACCATCCGGGGGTTCTACGAGCAGTACTTC
TRBD2	TRBV7-2	.	TRBJ2-7	CASSSSSGRTYEQYF	TGTGCCAGCAGCTCGTCTAGCGGGCGGACCTACGAGCAGTACTTC
.	TRBV4-3	.	TRBJ2-3	CASSQDGGSTGTDTQYF	TGCGCCAGCAGCCAAGATGGGGGGAGCACTGGCACAGATACGCAGTATTTT
.	TRBV7-2	many	TRBJ2-7	CASSLGGPYEQYF	TGTGCCAGCAGCTTAGGGGGTCCCTACGAGCAGTACTTC
.	TRBV18	.	TRBJ1-4	CASSQGADEKLFF	TGTGCCAGCTCACAGGGAGCTGATGAAAAACTGTTTTTT
TRBD1	TRBV18	.	TRBJ1-1	CAGSPGQHMNTEAFF	TGTGCCGGCTCACCGGGACAGCACATGAACACTGAAGCTTTCTTT
.	TRBV5-1	.	TRBJ2-1	CASRIGTLTYNEQFF	TGCGCCAGCCGAATCGGGACTCTCACCTACAATGAGCAGTTCTTC
.	TRBV7-2	.	TRBJ2-7	CASSLEAGLAYEQYF	TGTGCCAGCAGCTTAGAAGCGGGCCTGGCCTACGAGCAGTACTTC
TRBD1	TRBV3-1	.	TRBJ1-2	CASSHGQVANYGYTF	TGTGCCAGCAGCCACGGACAGGTAGCTAACTATGGCTACACCTTC
.	TRBV3-1	few	TRBJ2-6	CASSPGDQRANVLTF	TGTGCCAGCAGCCCCGGCGATCAAAGGGCCAACGTCCTGACTTTC
TRBD2	TRBV12-3/TRBV12-4	.	TRBJ2-3	CASSRTSGGRSTDTQYF	TGTGCCAGCAGCCGGACTAGCGGGGGGCGTAGCACAGATACGCAGTATTTT
TRBD1	TRBV6-2/TRBV6-3	few	TRBJ2-1	CASSTPPGTGNYNEQFF	TGTGCCAGCAGTACCCCCCCAGGGACAGGGAACTACAATGAGCAGTTCTTC
.	TRBV7-2	.	TRBJ2-3	CASSLVLSDTQYF	TGTGCCAGCAGCTTAGTGTTGTCAGATACGCAGTATTTT
.	TRBV20-1	.	TRBJ1-5	CSARGWGTVNNQPQHF	TGCAGTGCTAGGGGATGGGGGACCGTGAACAATCAGCCCCAGCATTTT
TRBD2	TRBV29-1	few	TRBJ2-7	CSGGGGMYEQYF	TGCAGCGGGGGCGGGGGGATGTACGAGCAGTACTTC
.	TRBV7-2	few	TRBJ2-4	CASSLEPKNIQYF	TGTGCCAGCAGCTTAGAGCCCAAAAACATTCAGTACTTC
TRBD1	TRBV18	.	TRBJ2-4	CASSHTTGGLAKNIQYF	TGTGCCAGCTCACACACGACAGGGGGACTAGCCAAAAACATTCAGTACTTC
TRBD2	TRBV9	.	TRBJ2-7	CASSVGLAETYEQYF	TGTGCCAGCAGCGTAGGGCTAGCGGAGACCTACGAGCAGTACTTC
.	TRBV11-2	few	TRBJ2-6	CASSLALQSEAGANVLTF	TGTGCCAGCAGCTTAGCCCTTCAATCGGAGGCTGGGGCCAACGTCCTGACTTTC
.	TRBV6-2/TRBV6-3	.	TRBJ1-1	CASRQGPDVAFF	TGTGCCAGCAGACAAGGACCGGATGTAGCTTTCTTT
.	TRBV9	few	TRBJ2-7	CASSATEGAYEQYF	TGTGCCAGCAGCGCTACAGAAGGAGCCTACGAGCAGTACTTC
.	TRBV20-1	.	TRBJ2-5	CSAREGQGRVQETQYF	TGCAGTGCTAGGGAAGGGCAGGGCCGAGTCCAAGAGACCCAGTACTTC
TRBD1	TRBV4-2	.	TRBJ1-6	CASSARDRDSPLHF	TGTGCCAGCAGCGCCCGGGACAGGGATTCACCCCTCCACTTT
TRBD1	TRBV28	.	TRBJ2-5	CASSQPGGAKETQYF	TGTGCCAGCAGTCAACCAGGGGGCGCGAAGGAGACCCAGTACTTC
.	TRBV7-2	.	TRBJ2-7	CASSLGSAKQYF	TGTGCCAGCAGCTTAGGATCGGCGAAGCAGTACTTC
.	TRBV4-2	.	TRBJ2-7	CASSQHPGTYEQYF	TGTGCCAGCAGCCAACATCCAGGGACCTACGAGCAGTACTTC
TRBD2	TRBV3-1	few	TRBJ2-5	CASSPLGGEETQYF	TGTGCCAGCAGCCCCTTGGGGGGGGAGGAGACCCAGTACTTC
TRBD1	TRBV20-1	few	TRBJ1-6	CSASNRGRSPLHF	TGCAGTGCTAGTAACAGGGGTAGGTCACCCCTCCACTTT
TRBD1	TRBV2	.	TRBJ2-2	CASSTLGQGITGELFF	TGTGCCAGCAGTACTCTGGGACAGGGGATAACCGGGGAGCTGTTTTTT
TRBD2	TRBV15	few	TRBJ2-1	CATSREGGRGNEQFF	TGTGCCACCAGCAGAGAGGGCGGGAGGGGGAATGAGCAGTTCTTC
TRBD2	TRBV4-3	.	TRBJ2-7	CASSPGIAGVYEQYF	TGCGCCAGCAGCCCGGGGATAGCGGGAGTCTACGAGCAGTACTTC
.	TRBV12-3/TRBV12-4	few	TRBJ2-7	CASTKPGDLSSYEQYF	TGTGCCAGCACTAAACCGGGCGACCTTAGCTCCTACGAGCAGTACTTC
.	TRBV20-1	few	TRBJ2-7	CSARQGVLEQYF	TGCAGTGCTAGACAGGGAGTGCTCGAGCAGTACTTC
.	TRBV7-2	.	TRBJ2-3	CASSSRVAGVRYTQYF	TGTGCCAGCAGCTCCAGGGTTGCTGGTGTGAGGTATACGCAGTATTTT
.	TRBV12-3/TRBV12-4	.	TRBJ2-3	CASSRTGRPDEQYF	TGTGCCAGCAGCCGTACAGGGAGACCCGACGAGCAGTATTTT
TRBD1	TRBV7-2	.	TRBJ2-7	CASRTATGDSEQYF	TGTGCCAGCAGAACCGCGACAGGGGACTCCGAGCAGTACTTC
TRBD2	TRBV6-5	few	TRBJ2-2	CASSRASGVGELFF	TGTGCCAGCAGTAGGGCTAGCGGGGTCGGGGAGCTGTTTTTT
.	TRBV29-1	few	TRBJ2-7	CSVSTLTPNEQYF	TGCAGCGTCTCGACCTTGACCCCCAACGAGCAGTACTTC
.	TRBV6-1	once	TRBJ2-1	CASSAQPGGSYNEQFF	TGTGCCAGCAGTGCCCAACCAGGGGGGTCCTACAATGAGCAGTTCTTC
.	TRBV7-8	.	TRBJ2-3	CASSTRGERDTQYF	TGTGCCAGCAGCACCCGAGGGGAAAGGGATACGCAGTATTTT
.	TRBV29-1	.	TRBJ2-3	CSVGDATDTQYF	TGCAGCGTGGGAGACGCAACAGATACGCAGTATTTT
.	TRBV27	many	TRBJ1-1	CASSSTAAAEAFF	TGTGCCAGCAGTTCGACAGCCGCGGCGGAAGCTTTCTTT
.	TRBV20-1	.	TRBJ1-6	CSARDSKAGRLNSPLHF	TGCAGTGCTAGAGATTCCAAGGCAGGGAGGTTGAATTCACCCCTCCACTTT
TRBD2	TRBV30	.	TRBJ2-7	CAGTSRTYEQYF	TGTGCCGGGACTAGCAGAACCTACGAGCAGTACTTC
.	TRBV2	.	TRBJ2-3	CASSVLVSRDTQYF	TGTGCCAGCAGTGTACTCGTTTCTAGGGATACGCAGTATTTT
.	TRBV29-1	.	TRBJ1-2	CSVERSDYGYTF	TGCAGCGTTGAGAGGTCGGACTATGGCTACACCTTC
.	TRBV4-1	once	TRBJ2-7	CASSHPGQSYEQYF	TGCGCCAGCAGCCACCCAGGGCAGTCCTACGAGCAGTACTTC